The 15 T cell receptor beta chains presented below share a single source sample, sequenced in a study of cytomegalovirus exposure and HLA in healthy donors. PCR was performed using 60 Vbeta and 13 Jbeta primers. TCRdb's table, derived via immunoSEQ multiplex PCR, lists solely in-frame clones and lacks some. The table includes under 200,000 clones, about an eighth detected once. Sequenced sample: PBMCs. All receptors come from a man aged 50 or older in good health and CMV-seropositive.

This clone showed up just a few times. The V and J genes are TRBV6-6 and TRBJ1-1; D ambiguous. Germline CDR1 and CDR2: MNHNY and SVGAGI (reference sequence). Trimming took off 0 bases at V and 0 bases at J, with 2 bases between the two ends. CDR3 size: 13 residues. CDR3 protein: CASSYSMNTEAFF. The DNA for the CDR3 is TGTGCCAGCAGTTACTCCATGAACACTGAAGCTTTCTTT.

A few counts support this clone. This sequence joins TRBV28 and TRBJ2-1; perhaps TRBD1 as D (6 bases). This CDR3 contains 16 residues. The germline gives CDR1 MDHEN, CDR2 SYDVKM. V was cut by 5 bases and J by 0 bases, with 14 bases left in between. CDR3 sequence reads: CASSPTGSSSYNEQFF. CDR3 sequence (DNA): TGTGCCAGCAGTCCCACAGGGTCGAGCTCCTACAATGAGCAGTTCTTC.

This clone was counted between two and nine times. This rearrangement joins TRBV7-9 to TRBJ1-1; weak D call: TRBD1 (5 bases). The germline V gene encodes CDR1 SEHNR and CDR2 FQNEAQ (reference sequence). The CDR3 is 17 residues long. Trimming stripped 0 bases from V and 1 base from J, with 15 bases between. CDR3 residues: CASSLAFGREENTEAFF. CDR3 sequence (DNA): TGTGCCAGCAGCTTAGCCTTTGGCAGGGAGGAGAACACTGAAGCTTTCTTT.

The chain joins TRBV4-3 to TRBJ2-2; 9 bases line up with TRBD1. From germline, CDR1 is LGHNA and CDR2 YSLEER. V was pared by 3 bases and J by 7 bases, with 3 bases of the junction left unmatched. The CDR3 is 14 residues long. The CDR3 sequence: CASSQVTGGGELFF. DNA for the CDR3: TGCGCCAGCAGCCAGGTGACAGGGGGCGGGGAGCTGTTTTTT.

The chain uses TRBV6-1 and TRBJ1-4, with D perhaps matching TRBD1 (6 bases). Per the germline V gene, CDR1 is MNHNS and CDR2 is SASEGT. The CDR3 spans 15 residues. The V end lost 3 bases, the J end lost 8 bases, and 16 bases lay between the germline ends. The CDR3 nucleotides are TGTGCCAGCAGTGATCGAGCAGGGGCGGCGGAAAAACTGTTTTTT. Translated: CASSDRAGAAEKLFF.

This clone was counted a few times. The chain carries TRBV19 and TRBJ1-5, with D possibly being TRBD1 (6 bases). The germline V and J ends were trimmed by 1 base and 5 bases, with 9 bases remaining between them. The germline V gene has CDR1 LNHDA and CDR2 SQIVND (reference sequence). The length of the CDR3 is 14 residues. CDR3 nucleotides: TGTGCCAGTAGTATAGTAGGGGGAGATCAGCCCCAGCATTTT. Encoded protein: CASSIVGGDQPQHF. Full variable domain (rest looked up from reference TRBV19 and TRBJ1-5): DGGITQSPKYLFRKEGQNVTLSCEQNLNHDAMYWYRQDPGQGLRLIYYSQIVNDFQKGDIAEGYSVSREKKESFPLTVTSAQKNPTAFYLCASSIVGGDQPQHFGDGTRLSIL.

J is TRBJ2-7 and V is TRBV5-1; D possibly corresponds to TRBD2 (5 bases). Germline values: CDR1 SGHRS, CDR2 YFSETQ. The ends were cut back, 0 bases at V and 0 bases at J, with 10 bases in the middle. The length of the CDR3 is 15 residues. The CDR3 is CASSLGGRSSYEQYF. The CDR3, as DNA: TGCGCCAGCAGCTTGGGAGGGCGGTCCTCCTACGAGCAGTACTTC.

In this sample, this clone turned up a few times. The chain uses TRBV7-3 and TRBJ2-1; TRBD2 might be the D (6 bases). Deletions cut 4 bases from V and 6 bases from J, with 13 bases between. The CDR3 length is 14 residues. Germline V gene sequence: CDR1 SGHTA, CDR2 FQGTGA. The CDR3: CASSSSWDSNEQFF. CDR3 coding DNA: TGTGCCAGCAGCTCGTCCTGGGACTCCAATGAGCAGTTCTTC.

Of note for this clone: A read error may produce the germline difference seen at one junction end. The V gene is TRBV4-3, the J gene TRBJ2-1; 7 bases are a match to TRBD1. The V gene's germline CDR1 is LGHNA and CDR2 YSLEER. This CDR3 has 15 residues. The CDR3 sequence is CASSLTGPSPNQQFF. In DNA, the CDR3 is TGCGCCAGCAGCTTGACAGGGCCTTCCCCCAATCAGCAGTTCTTC.

This clone was detected a few times. This sequence joins TRBV5-1 and TRBJ2-2, with D unclear. Per germline, CDR1 SGHRS and CDR2 YFSETQ. Trimming pared 1 base from V and 6 bases from J, leaving 7 bases between. The CDR3 runs 13 residues. CDR3 DNA sequence: TGCGCCAGCAGCTTGTACGGAGCCGGGGAGCTGTTTTTT. This sequence encodes CASSLYGAGELFF.

This clone was seen more than once but under ten times. The chain employs TRBV7-2 and TRBJ1-5; unclear D gene. CDR3 length: 12 residues. With 5 bases removed from V and 5 bases from J, the gap between germline ends came to 7 bases. Germline V gene sequence: CDR1 SGHTA, CDR2 FQGNSA. The CDR3 here is CASSPPDQPQHF. The CDR3 bases are TGTGCCAGCAGCCCTCCTGATCAGCCCCAGCATTTT.

This clone was counted only a few times. The rearrangement joins TRBV9 to TRBJ2-7; 8 nucleotides align to TRBD2. CDR3 length equals 15 residues. V gave up 0 bases and J gave up 3 bases; unmatched junction bases: 5. The germline V gene has CDR1 SGDLS and CDR2 YYNGEE. The CDR3 sequence: CASSVGGGPNYEQYF. CDR3 in DNA: TGTGCCAGCAGCGTAGGCGGGGGGCCTAACTACGAGCAGTACTTC.

This clone was counted only a few times. The CDR3 reads CASSVGLGGQLNSPLHF. In nucleotides, the CDR3 is TGTGCCAGCAGCGTAGGTCTAGGGGGACAGCTTAATTCACCCCTCCACTTT. The rearrangement joins TRBV9 to TRBJ1-6; 7 nucleotides agree with TRBD1. There are 17 residues in the CDR3. J gave up 6 bases and V 0 bases, and 9 bases lay outside the gene matches. Per germline, CDR1 SGDLS and CDR2 YYNGEE.

The chain has TRBV11-2 and TRBJ1-1; 7 bases agree with TRBD1. The germline V gene has CDR1 SGHAT and CDR2 FQNNGV. The V segment lost 7 bases and the J segment 1 base; nucleotides outside the gene matches: 9. CDR3 length: 15 amino acids. The CDR3 protein is CASTTTGLWNTEAFF. CDR3 nucleotides: TGTGCCAGCACCACGACAGGGCTATGGAACACTGAAGCTTTCTTT.

The V call is TRBV19, the J call TRBJ1-5; D is ambiguous. This CDR3 has 13 residues. The germline gives CDR1 LNHDA, CDR2 SQIVND (reference sequence). V was cut by 2 bases and J by 7 bases, with 9 bases left in between. CDR3 protein: CASSIMREQPQHF. The CDR3 DNA sequence: TGTGCCAGTAGTATAATGAGGGAACAGCCCCAGCATTTT. Combining the CDR3 with reference TRBV19 and TRBJ1-5 gives the whole variable domain DGGITQSPKYLFRKEGQNVTLSCEQNLNHDAMYWYRQDPGQGLRLIYYSQIVNDFQKGDIAEGYSVSREKKESFPLTVTSAQKNPTAFYLCASSIMREQPQHFGDGTRLSIL.